A single T cell receptor beta chain is shown here with its context. The sample originates from a study of blood T cell dynamics during melanoma immunotherapy. The repertoire was sequenced with immunoSEQ multiplex PCR; TCRdb's copy has only in-frame clones and lacks some. Among 15,000 to 20,000 clones, 80% to 95% were seen once, and the ten largest hold 1.5% to 2%. The CDR3 length is 13 residues. V shed 7 bases and J shed 3 bases, with 12 bases lying between them. In germline, CDR1 is MNHEY, CDR2 SVGAGI. Time point in this sample: pre-treatment baseline. Prior systemic cancer therapy, immunosuppressant use and other active malignancies excluded patients.

The chain employs TRBV6-5 and TRBJ1-1; D is unclear. The receptor was derived from a human donor with melanoma. Sequenced here: blood, sampled from a patient treated with checkpoint blockade. CDR3 residues: CASTLDRYTEAFF. DNA for the CDR3: TGTGCCAGCACCCTTGATCGATACACTGAAGCTTTCTTT.